The clone carrying this T cell receptor (beta chain) was counted at least ten times. Its antigen is unknown. Germline V gives CDR1 SQVTM, CDR2 ANQGSEA. CDR3 length: 11 amino acids. The V end lost 7 bases, the J end lost 9 bases, and 13 bases lay between the germline ends. The data belong to a study of CD8+CD57+ T cells in acquired aplastic anemia. About the study: Yields of DNA that came from sorted CD4+ and CD8+ cells averaged approximately 3.5 ug.

General study points: Overlap between patients and controls comprised twenty-nine CD8+ CDR3 sequences.

TCR beta VDJ and CDR3 profiling used genomic DNA as template. TCRdb re-called the reads through MiXCR, storing one row per CDR3 protein. This sample has some 240,000 distinct CDR3 sequences, with almost 35% found just once. The genes are TRBV29-1 and TRBJ1-5; D is perhaps TRBD1 (6 bases). The sample was sorted CD4+, CD8+, or CD8+CD57+ T cells (not recorded which) from PBMCs. This sequence originates from a human donor in good health, serving as a control. The DNA for the CDR3 is TGCAGCGCCAACAGGGTTCGGCCCCAGCATTTT. It specifies CSANRVRPQHF.